These 22 T cell receptor beta chains were sequenced from one sample in a study of T cells after somatic rescue of genetic block. Sequencing was performed with immunoSEQ multiplex PCR; in TCRdb, only in-frame clones are kept and a portion is missing. The sample consists of 9,500 to 15,000 clones, roughly 73% of them appearing once. Sample: peripheral blood mononuclear cells (PBMCs). The receptors were gathered from a boy aged 10-17 years.

This chain links TRBV6-6 with TRBJ2-3, with 11 nucleotides matching TRBD2. Germline CDR1 is MNHNY and CDR2 is SVGAGI (reference sequence). J gave up 0 bases and V 6 bases, and 5 bases lay outside the gene matches. This CDR3 has 16 amino acids. CDR3 region: CASRLAGGMSTDTQYF. CDR3 nucleotides: TGTGCCAGCAGGCTAGCGGGGGGTATGAGCACAGATACGCAGTATTTT.

The chain joins TRBV2 to TRBJ2-7; the D gene is possibly TRBD2 (6 bases). Germline-derived CDR1 and CDR2 are SNHLY and FYNNEI. Trimming removed 10 bases from V and 2 bases from J, with 24 bases in between. This CDR3 is 16 amino acids long. The CDR3 loop is CAITRPFSGVTYEQYF. Here the CDR3 DNA reads TGTGCCATAACCCGCCCGTTCTCGGGGGTTACCTACGAGCAGTACTTC.

The chain combines TRBV29-1 with TRBJ2-3; D is tentatively TRBD1 or TRBD2 (5 bases each). The CDR3 extends over 14 amino acids. CDR1 and CDR2 from the germline V gene are SQVTM and ANQGSEA. Trimming stripped 5 bases from V and 3 bases from J, with 15 bases between. The CDR3 reads CSVQRDPGTDTQYF. Here the CDR3 DNA reads TGCAGCGTTCAACGGGACCCTGGGACAGATACGCAGTATTTT.

V usage is TRBV28 and J usage is TRBJ1-2; D perhaps matches TRBD1 (6 bases). The CDR3 covers 14 residues. Germline V lookup: CDR1 MDHEN, CDR2 SYDVKM. Deletions cut 3 bases from V and 5 bases from J, with 13 bases between. The DNA for the CDR3 is TGTGCCAGCAGTTTGGGGGGCGCTGGATATGGCTACACCTTC. Its protein is CASSLGGAGYGYTF.

V usage is TRBV7-3 and J usage is TRBJ1-1, with D perhaps TRBD1 (6 bases). Germline lookup yields CDR1 SGHTA and CDR2 FQGTGA. V lost 5 bases to trimming and J lost 8 bases, with 9 bases between them. CDR3 length equals 11 residues. Here the CDR3 DNA reads TGTGCCAGCAGCGACGGACAGGAAGCTTTCTTT. Translated: CASSDGQEAFF. Full variable domain (missing parts from reference TRBV7-3 and TRBJ1-1): GAGVSQTPSNKVTEKGKYVELRCDPISGHTALYWYRQSLGQGPEFLIYFQGTGAADDSGLPNDRFFAVRPEGSVSTLKIQRTERGDSAVYLCASSDGQEAFFGQGTRLTVV.

By sample fraction, this clone is medium-sized. The chain joins TRBV5-1 to TRBJ2-7; perhaps TRBD2 as D (5 bases). The CDR3 has 13 residues. The ends were cut back, 0 bases at V and 4 bases at J, with 8 bases in the middle. Germline lookup yields CDR1 SGHRS and CDR2 YFSETQ. CDR3 amino acids: CASSLGGLYEQYF. CDR3 nucleotide sequence: TGCGCCAGCAGCTTGGGCGGACTTTACGAGCAGTACTTC.

This clone was observed a few times. The CDR3: CASSTGQGIGEQFF. CDR3 nucleotide sequence: TGTGCCAGTAGTACCGGACAGGGAATAGGTGAGCAGTTCTTC. V gene TRBV19 combines with J gene TRBJ2-1, with 8 bases matching TRBD1. V lost 4 bases to trimming and J lost 9 bases; unmatched junction nucleotides: 8. The CDR3 totals 14 residues. Germline assignment: CDR1 LNHDA and CDR2 SQIVND (reference sequence).

The chain has TRBV6-5 and TRBJ2-7, with TRBD2 as a possible D gene (5 bases). Trimming cost V 2 bases and J 2 bases, with 13 bases left between them. Looked up from germline, CDR1 is MNHEY and CDR2 is SVGAGI. The CDR3 runs to 15 residues. The CDR3 loop reads CASSYGPGYPYEQYF. The CDR3 DNA follows: TGTGCCAGCAGTTACGGCCCGGGATACCCCTACGAGCAGTACTTC.

V gene TRBV28 combines with J gene TRBJ1-4, with D hard to call. The CDR3 extends over 14 amino acids. Germline CDR1 and CDR2: MDHEN and SYDVKM. V was cut by 5 bases and J by 4 bases, with 11 bases left in between. The CDR3 nucleotides read TGTGCCAGCAGTGGCCAGACCCATAATGAAAAACTGTTTTTT. Its translation is CASSGQTHNEKLFF.

The chain uses TRBV9 and TRBJ2-2; D remains ambiguous. The V and J ends lost 6 bases and 4 bases respectively, with 13 bases between them. CDR3 size: 14 residues. Germline CDR1 and CDR2: SGDLS and YYNGEE. For the CDR3, the DNA is TGTGCCAGCACCTTGACGCCCTTCACCGGGGAGCTGTTTTTT. Encoded protein: CASTLTPFTGELFF.

The chain uses TRBV15 and TRBJ1-1; 9 nucleotides match TRBD1. V lost 5 bases and J lost 5; bases outside the gene matches: 3. Germline V gene sequence: CDR1 LNHNV, CDR2 YYDKDF (reference sequence). The length of the CDR3 is 13 residues. The CDR3 sequence: CATSGTGFTEAFF. CDR3 DNA: TGTGCCACCAGCGGGACAGGGTTTACTGAAGCTTTCTTT. Drawing the rest from reference TRBV15 and TRBJ1-1, the complete variable domain is DAMVIQNPRYQVTQFGKPVTLSCSQTLNHNVMYWYQQKSSQAPKLLFHYYDKDFNNEADTPDNFQSRRPNTSFCFLDIRSPGLGDTAMYLCATSGTGFTEAFFGQGTRLTVV.

CDR3 in DNA: TGTGCCAGCAGCCAACAGGGTAGGGAAGAGACCCAGTACTTC. This translates into CASSQQGREETQYF. The chain carries TRBV5-4 and TRBJ2-5, with D possibly being TRBD1 (6 bases). Deletions cut 4 bases from V and 3 bases from J, with 13 bases between. Germline assignment: CDR1 SGHNT and CDR2 YYREEE (reference sequence). The CDR3 extends over 14 amino acids.

In this sample, this clone turned up a few times. The chain recombines TRBV28 with TRBJ1-1, with 7 bases that match TRBD1. The germline V gene has CDR1 MDHEN and CDR2 SYDVKM. V lost 4 bases, J lost 1 base, and 3 bases stayed unmatched. The CDR3 totals 14 residues. The CDR3 bases are TGTGCCAGCAGTTCCGACAGGGCGAACACTGAAGCTTTCTTT. Translated, it gives CASSSDRANTEAFF.

The chain has TRBV25-1 and TRBJ2-2; tentatively, D is TRBD1 (5 bases). Trimming left V 4 bases short and J 1 base short, with 7 bases between. The CDR3 has 14 residues. Germline CDR1 MGHDK, CDR2 SYGVNS. For the CDR3, the DNA is TGTGCCAGCAGTGGTACAGGGAACACCGGGGAGCTGTTTTTT. Protein product: CASSGTGNTGELFF.

The rearrangement joins TRBV5-6 to TRBJ2-5; 7 nucleotides align to TRBD1. J gave up 2 bases and V 2 bases, and 12 bases lay outside the gene matches. Germline CDR1 SGHDT, CDR2 YYEEEE. The CDR3 has 17 amino acids. This CDR3 is CASSFRYRGVTQETQYF. Here the CDR3 DNA reads TGTGCCAGCAGCTTCCGATACAGGGGTGTAACTCAAGAGACCCAGTACTTC.

This chain connects TRBV19 to TRBJ2-7; 9 bases fit TRBD1. CDR1 and CDR2 (germline): LNHDA, SQIVND (reference sequence). The junction had 7 bases not matched to a gene; V was cut back by 2 bases and J by 5 bases. There are 15 residues in the CDR3. The CDR3 is CASSIWDRAKDEQYF. Here the CDR3 DNA reads TGTGCCAGTAGTATATGGGACAGGGCGAAGGACGAGCAGTACTTC.

The chain combines TRBV30 with TRBJ1-2, with 8 bases matching TRBD1. Germline CDR1 and CDR2: GTSNPN and SVGIG (reference sequence). CDR3 size: 12 residues. V gave up 4 bases and J gave up 10 bases; unmatched junction bases: 8. The CDR3 region has the DNA TGTGCCTGGACCGACAGGGGCTCCTACTACACCTTC. This gives the protein CAWTDRGSYYTF.

This chain links TRBV25-1 with TRBJ2-2, with D maybe TRBD1 (6 bases). The germline V and J ends were trimmed by 5 bases and 4 bases, with 20 bases remaining between them. Germline V gene sequence: CDR1 MGHDK, CDR2 SYGVNS. The CDR3 has 17 residues. For the CDR3, the DNA is TGTGCCAGCAGTCCGGGACACTCTACTTATCTCACCGGGGAGCTGTTTTTT. Translated: CASSPGHSTYLTGELFF. The full variable domain, with the rest looked up from reference TRBV25-1 and TRBJ2-2, is EADIYQTPRYLVIGTGKKITLECSQTMGHDKMYWYQQDPGMELHLIHYSYGVNSTEKGDLSSESTVSRIRTEHFPLTLESARPSHTSQYLCASSPGHSTYLTGELFFGEGSRLTVL.

The V gene is TRBV2, the J gene TRBJ2-7, with D perhaps matching TRBD2 (6 bases). V was shortened by 0 bases and J by 4 bases, with 13 bases between the two germline ends. Per germline, CDR1 SNHLY and CDR2 FYNNEI. The CDR3 is 15 residues long. This CDR3 reads CASSEALAGSYEQYF. In nucleotides, the CDR3 is TGTGCCAGCAGTGAAGCGCTTGCGGGGTCTTACGAGCAGTACTTC.

This chain joins TRBV6-5 and TRBJ2-2; no firm D call. The CDR3 runs 16 residues. With 0 bases removed from V and 1 base from J, the gap between germline ends came to 9 bases. Germline loops: CDR1 MNHEY, CDR2 SVGAGI. CDR3 sequence reads: CASSYSIPGNTGELFF. CDR3 in DNA: TGTGCCAGCAGTTACTCGATCCCAGGGAACACCGGGGAGCTGTTTTTT.

This clone has more than one count but fewer than ten. The chain has TRBV2 and TRBJ2-7, with D perhaps TRBD1 (5 bases). The CDR3 runs to 16 residues. Germline V gene lookup returns CDR1 SNHLY and CDR2 FYNNEI. Trimming took off 0 bases at V and 4 bases at J, with 16 bases between the two ends. CDR3 bases: TGTGCCAGCAGTGAAGCGACAGCACTATTTTATTACGAGCAGTACTTC. Its translation: CASSEATALFYYEQYF.

CDR3 sequence reads: CASSPPRGVANPYNEQFF. Here the CDR3 DNA reads TGTGCCAGCTCACCCCCACGGGGGGTAGCCAACCCCTACAATGAGCAGTTCTTC. The rearrangement uses TRBV18 and TRBJ2-1, with TRBD2 matching 7 bases. Looked up from germline, CDR1 is KGHSH and CDR2 is LQKENI. With 3 bases clipped from V and 2 bases from J, the junction kept 13 bases outside the gene matches. The CDR3 sequence is 18 residues long.